Listed here is a single TCR beta chain. What antigen it recognizes has not been identified. No base qualities exist here, and no much larger clone lies one base off it. From the cysteine through the phenylalanine, the CDR3 covers 15 amino acids. Only the CDR3 part of the read is kept: 45 bases, read in frame from the first base. The junction shows trimming of 4 bases on V and 2 bases on J, and the gene matches do not reach 6 bases of it. Looking up the germline V gene yields CDR1 LGHNA and CDR2 YNFKEQ. The data stem from a study of blood T cell repertoires in COVID-19 (dated by TCRdb to the early 2020s). Regarding the complete study: Samples covering the acute and convalescent phases of COVID-19 were provided by collaborators in the United States, Italy and Spain. The prospective study material was composed of cDNA or gDNA derived from T cells, B-cell-depleted T cells, or PBMCs. Subjects who had been exposed to COVID-19, were actively infected with it, or had recovered from it provided the deeply sampled blood TCRbeta repertoires that made up the dataset. The repertoires were released in a freely available public database intended as a resource for research on the immune response to SARS-CoV-2. Samples were obtained from the ongoing ImmuneRACE study (first 160 participants) and from about 1,300 subjects provided by 6 global collaborators. Sample metadata almost always included a de-identified subject ID, COVID-19 status, age in years and sex. Where available, HLA class I and class II types were obtained from metadata supplied by the sample provider rather than from assay-based typing.

TCRbeta CDR3 regions were amplified from genomic DNA by means of the immunoSEQ Assay, a bias-controlled multiplex PCR. In the paper's pipeline: The number of nucleated cells in each sample was estimated by amplification of reference gene primers within the assay. To quantify the absolute abundance of each unique TCRbeta CDR3 rearrangement, sequence reads were collapsed and filtered. For each sample, productive Simpson clonality was calculated by taking the square root of Simpson's diversity index across productive rearrangements. The clones in this table, taken by TCRdb from immuneACCESS, are in-frame only. Not every clone is retained; where verified, under half of the shortfall comes from an unresolved V gene, and the cause of the rest is unknown. The DNA gave D and trimming, while V, J and clone size come from that table. This sample comprises some 53,000 clones, approximately 84% of them detected only once. The ten largest clones take up about a sixth of the sample.

Summary of the overall study and its limitations: The quantity of clinical and demographic metadata differed by source and by participant and was supplied without curation.

Whole blood was collected in K2EDTA tubes by collaborating institutions according to the institutions' own protocols. For TCRbeta analysis, collaborators shipped samples as frozen whole blood, isolated PBMCs, or DNA extracted from either of those sample types. The sample was peripheral blood. This receptor was identified in a human donor with active COVID-19. The donor label of this sample is uncertain. The chain employs TRBV4-2 and TRBJ2-3, and TRBD2 aligns with 7 junction nucleotides. This receptor carries the CDR3 CASSPGLTYTDTQYF. The nucleotides are TGTGCCAGCAGCCCGGGACTAACTTACACAGATACGCAGTATTTT.